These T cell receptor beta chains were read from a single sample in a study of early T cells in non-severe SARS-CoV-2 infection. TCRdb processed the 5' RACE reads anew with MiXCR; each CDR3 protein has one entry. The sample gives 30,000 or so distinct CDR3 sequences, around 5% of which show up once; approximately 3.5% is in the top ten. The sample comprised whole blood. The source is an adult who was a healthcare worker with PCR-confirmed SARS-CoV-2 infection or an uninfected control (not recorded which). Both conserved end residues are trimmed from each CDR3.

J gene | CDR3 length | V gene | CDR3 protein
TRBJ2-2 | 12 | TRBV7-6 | ASRAGLNTGELF
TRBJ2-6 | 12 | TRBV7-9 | ASSSLAGANVLT
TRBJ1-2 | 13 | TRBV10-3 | AISEGALPEYGYT
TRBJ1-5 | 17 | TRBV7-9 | ASSLGRQGGAMGNQPQH
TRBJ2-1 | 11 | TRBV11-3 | ASSLNDFREQF
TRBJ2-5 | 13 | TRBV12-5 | ASDNGQVAGETQY
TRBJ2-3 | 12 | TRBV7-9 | ASSSGLVADTQY
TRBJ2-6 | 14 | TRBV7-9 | ASRDKGQVDPPVLT
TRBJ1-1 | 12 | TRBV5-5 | ASSFDRVRTEAF
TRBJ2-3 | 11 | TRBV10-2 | ASSETTRGSVY
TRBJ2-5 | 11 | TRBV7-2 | ASSPLVWETQY
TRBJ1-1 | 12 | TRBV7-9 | ASSSRPASTEAF
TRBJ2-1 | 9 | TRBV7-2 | ASSVLDEQF
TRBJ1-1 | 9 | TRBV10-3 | AISEETGAF
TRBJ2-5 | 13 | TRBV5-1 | ASSLGPDGYRTQY
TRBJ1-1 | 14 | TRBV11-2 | ASSPTGRGLNTEAF